The 13 T cell receptor beta chains in this list originate from one sample, sequenced in a study of early T cells in non-severe SARS-CoV-2 infection (dated by TCRdb to about 2021). Library method: 5' RACE. Sequencing relied on a NextSeq 500. Through fastp at Q25 and MiXCR, TCRdb rebuilt clones from the public reads, retaining in-frame beta chains. One record per CDR3 amino acid sequence lists the most common genes and DNA. The sample table holds 75,000 to 95,000 distinct CDR3 sequences, of which approximately 16% were seen once. 4.5% to 6% of the sample lies in the top ten. The source was whole blood, collected at baseline. Receptor source: an adult who was a healthcare worker with PCR-confirmed SARS-CoV-2 infection or an uninfected control (not recorded which).

The table lists this clonotype with many counts. V is TRBV20-1 and J is TRBJ2-7, with 13 bases matching TRBD2. CDR1 and CDR2 from the germline V gene are DFQATT and SNEGSKA (reference sequence). This CDR3 has 12 residues. The CDR3 DNA reads as TGCAGCCCGGGACTAGCGGGAAGCGAGCAGTACTTC. Translation gives CSPGLAGSEQYF.

The chain links TRBV11-2 to TRBJ1-2, with D uncertain. The CDR3 is 14 residues long. Germline CDR1 and CDR2: SGHAT and FQNNGV. The V end was cut by 5 bases, the J end by 2 bases, with 12 bases between. CDR3 sequence: CASSPTLNNYGYTF. CDR3 bases: TGTGCCAGCAGCCCAACCCTTAACAACTATGGCTACACCTTC.

This clonotype was seen only a few times. The CDR3 region has the DNA TGTGCCAGCCTCCCCGGGCCTAGCGGCACAGATACGCAGTATTTT. This gives the protein CASLPGPSGTDTQYF. V is TRBV12-3 or TRBV12-4 and J is TRBJ2-3; possibly TRBD2 for D (6 bases). The V and J ends lost 8 bases and 1 base respectively, with 16 bases between them. This CDR3 has 15 amino acids.

Written as DNA, the CDR3 is TGTGCCAGCAGCTTGGGCGGGAGAGGTAATGATGAGCAGTTCTTC. This translates into CASSLGGRGNDEQFF. This chain links TRBV5-6 with TRBJ2-1; 7 nucleotides match TRBD2. With V trimmed by 0 bases and J by 8 bases, 8 bases remained unmatched. Per germline, CDR1 SGHDT and CDR2 YYEEEE. CDR3 length: 15 residues.

V and J are TRBV7-8 and TRBJ1-4; D call uncertain. CDR1 and CDR2 from the germline V gene are SGHVS and FQNEAQ. Trimming pared 1 base from V and 0 bases from J, leaving 15 bases between. This CDR3 spans 18 amino acids. The DNA of the CDR3 is TGTGCCAGCAGCTTAGATCGTCCGTCCGCACCAACTAATGAAAAACTGTTTTTT. Its protein product is CASSLDRPSAPTNEKLFF.

A few counts support this clonotype. The V and J genes are TRBV20-1 and TRBJ2-7; maybe TRBD2 (5 bases). The V gene lost 4 bases and the J gene lost 0 bases, with 19 bases spanning the gap. CDR3 size: 16 residues. Germline CDR1 DFQATT, CDR2 SNEGSKA (reference sequence). The DNA of the CDR3 is TGCAGTGCTACAGTGAGCGGAATATCAAACTCCTACGAGCAGTACTTC. It codes for CSATVSGISNSYEQYF.

With regard to this clonotype: A read error is possible here, since a much larger clone lies one base away. The genes are TRBV6-1 and TRBJ1-2; no definite D call. CDR3 length: 15 amino acids. Germline V CDR1 and CDR2: MNHNS, SASEGT. The CDR3 protein is CASRIPSAGFYGYAF. The CDR3 DNA sequence: TGTGCCAGCAGGATCCCCAGTGCGGGATTTTATGGCTACGCCTTC.

This clonotype was counted ten times or more. This chain connects TRBV2 to TRBJ2-1; TRBD2 agrees at 13 bases. V lost 4 bases to trimming and J lost 7 bases; unmatched junction nucleotides: 1. In germline, CDR1 is SNHLY, CDR2 FYNNEI. CDR3 size: 14 residues. This chain's CDR3 is CASSGTSGGNEQFF. As DNA, the CDR3 is TGTGCCAGCAGTGGGACTAGCGGGGGAAATGAGCAGTTCTTC.

The rearrangement joins TRBV6-1 to TRBJ1-1; tentative D call: TRBD1 (5 bases). V was clipped by 1 base and J by 0 bases, with 18 bases between them. Per the germline V gene, CDR1 is MNHNS and CDR2 is SASEGT. The CDR3 totals 18 residues. The CDR3 loop reads CASSEVVFRDLMNTEAFF. DNA of the CDR3: TGTGCCAGCAGTGAAGTGGTTTTCCGGGACTTGATGAACACTGAAGCTTTCTTT.

This clonotype was detected a few times. The rearrangement links TRBV6-5 to TRBJ2-3, with a tentative D call TRBD2 (6 bases). From germline, CDR1 is MNHEY and CDR2 SVGAGI. V was cut by 8 bases and J by 6 bases, with 15 bases left in between. The CDR3 spans 13 residues. CDR3 in amino acids: CASGGRGGDTQYF. CDR3 DNA sequence: TGTGCCAGCGGAGGTAGGGGAGGTGATACGCAGTATTTT.

V usage is TRBV27 and J usage is TRBJ1-1; D gene ambiguous. CDR1 is MNHEY, CDR2 SMNVEV, per germline (reference sequence). Trimming took 6 bases from V and 1 from J, leaving 9 bases between them. This CDR3 region has 13 residues. This CDR3 is CASRVWGNTEAFF. The DNA of the CDR3 is TGTGCCAGCAGAGTGTGGGGGAACACTGAAGCTTTCTTT.

The chain uses TRBV20-1 and TRBJ1-5, with D possibly matching TRBD1 (6 bases). CDR3 size: 14 residues. Germline CDR1 is DFQATT and CDR2 is SNEGSKA (reference sequence). The V end was cut by 5 bases, the J end by 8 bases, with 19 bases between. For the CDR3, the DNA is TGCAGTGCTCGTAGTAACAGGGTTAAGGAGCCCCAGCATTTT. The encoded protein is CSARSNRVKEPQHF.

This clonotype appeared a few times. The CDR3 nucleotides are TGTGCCAGCAGCGGGACGGAGGATACGCAGTATTTT. This codes for CASSGTEDTQYF. The V and J genes are TRBV6-6 and TRBJ2-3; D may match TRBD1 or TRBD2 (5 bases each). CDR3 length equals 12 residues. V was cut by 6 bases and J by 6 bases, with 10 bases left in between. CDR1 MNHNY and CDR2 SVGAGI come from the germline V gene (reference sequence).